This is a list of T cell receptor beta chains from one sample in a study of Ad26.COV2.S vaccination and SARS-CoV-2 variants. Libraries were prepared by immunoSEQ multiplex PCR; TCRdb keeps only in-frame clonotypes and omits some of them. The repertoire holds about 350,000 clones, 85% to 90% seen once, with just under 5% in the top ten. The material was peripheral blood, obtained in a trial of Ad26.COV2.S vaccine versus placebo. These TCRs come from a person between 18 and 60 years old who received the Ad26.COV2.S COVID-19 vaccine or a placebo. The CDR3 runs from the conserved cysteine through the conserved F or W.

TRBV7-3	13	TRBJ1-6	CASSLENASPLHF
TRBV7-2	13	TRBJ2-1	CASSGGAYNEQFF
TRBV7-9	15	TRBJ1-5	CASSLPQEGFQPQHF
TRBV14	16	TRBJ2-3	CASSRLVLASTDTQYF
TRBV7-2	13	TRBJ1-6	CASSLVSGEPLHF
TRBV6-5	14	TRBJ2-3	CASRIAGGIDTQYF
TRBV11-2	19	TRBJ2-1	CASSRRGGQGPGEHNEQFF
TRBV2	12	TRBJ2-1	CASRPDNNEQFF
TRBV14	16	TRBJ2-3	CASSQVWAASTDTQYF
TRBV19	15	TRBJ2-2	CASSKSVDNSGELFF
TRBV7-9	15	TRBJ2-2	CASSFGTTHTGELFF
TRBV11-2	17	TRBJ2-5	CASSFMRAIRRRETQYF
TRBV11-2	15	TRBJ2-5	CASTPGPQPQETQYF
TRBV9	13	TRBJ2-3	CASSRQGTDTQYF
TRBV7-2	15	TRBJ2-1	CASSLEPFSYNEQFF
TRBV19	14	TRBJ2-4	CASSIDPTGNIQYF
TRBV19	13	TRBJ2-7	CASSVQVYYEQYF
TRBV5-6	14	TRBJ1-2	CASSLAGTFYGYTF
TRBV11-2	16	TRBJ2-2	CASSYQQGSNTGELFF
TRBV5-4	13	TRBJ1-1	CASSLGRNTEAFF
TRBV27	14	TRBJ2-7	CASSLLAGLHEQYF
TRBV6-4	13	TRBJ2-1	CASSAGQGSEQFF
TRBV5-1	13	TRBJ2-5	CASSKAGEETQYF
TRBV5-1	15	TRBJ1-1	CASSLVGGLNTEAFF
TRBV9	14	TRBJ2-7	CASSAGLAGREQYF
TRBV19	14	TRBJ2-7	CASSARDSFYEQYF
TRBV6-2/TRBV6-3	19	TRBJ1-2	CASSYSRKSVKQGLYGYTF
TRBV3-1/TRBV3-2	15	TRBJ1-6	CASSQGRELNSPLHF
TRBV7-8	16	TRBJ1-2	CASSLETGTAFYGYTF
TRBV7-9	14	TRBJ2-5	CASSLGTLKETQYF
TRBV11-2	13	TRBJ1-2	CASSRGRNYGYTF
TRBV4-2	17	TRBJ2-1	CASSQDGAGGADNEQFF
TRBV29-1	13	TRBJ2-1	CSVEVGGRDEQFF
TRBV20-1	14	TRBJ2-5	CSASLAGYQETQYF
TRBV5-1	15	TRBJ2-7	CASSSPSRSSYEQYF
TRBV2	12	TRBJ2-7	CASRTATYEQYF
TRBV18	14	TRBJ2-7	CASSPEAEDYEQYF
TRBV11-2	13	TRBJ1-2	CASSFNRDYGYTF
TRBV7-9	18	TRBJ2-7	CASSHAGTSASHSYEQYF
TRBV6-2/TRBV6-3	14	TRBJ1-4	CASSHRDGDEKLFF
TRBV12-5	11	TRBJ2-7	CASGRGYEQYF
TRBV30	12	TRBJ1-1	CAWSPGNTEAFF
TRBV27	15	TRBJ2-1	CASRTTSGPYNEQFF
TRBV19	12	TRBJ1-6	CAGDTYNSPLHF
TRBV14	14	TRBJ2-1	CASSQDRQTNEQFF
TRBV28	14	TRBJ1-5	CASTTDREDQPQHF
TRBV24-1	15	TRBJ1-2	CATSDGTAPNYGYTF
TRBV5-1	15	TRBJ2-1	CASSLGTASYNEQFF
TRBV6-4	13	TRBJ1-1	CASRAGFNTEAFF
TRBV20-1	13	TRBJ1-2	CSASQVGALGYTF
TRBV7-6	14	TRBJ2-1	CASSLERAGNEQFF
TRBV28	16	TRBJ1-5	CASSFGGGRPPQPQHF
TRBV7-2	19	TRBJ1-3	CASSLVPQGLSLSGNTIYF
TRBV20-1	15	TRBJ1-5	CSASPGTGFNQPQHF
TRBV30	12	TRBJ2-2	CAWKEYTGELFF
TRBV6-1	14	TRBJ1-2	CASSEGAAYYGYTF
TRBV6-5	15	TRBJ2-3	CASSYSFRGQDTQYF